These 24 T cell receptor beta chains were sequenced from one sample in a study of blood T cell repertoires in COVID-19. Measured with immunoSEQ multiplex PCR; TCRdb has only the in-frame clones, and not every one. The repertoire holds about 390,000 clones, with approximately 87% as singletons. The sequenced sample consisted of peripheral blood. The receptor source for this set is a woman aged 60 to 75 with COVID-19, enrolled during active disease.

Note on this clone: Other DNA sequences from this sample encode an identical CDR3 as well. The chain uses TRBV2 and TRBJ1-1; 7 nucleotides align to TRBD1. CDR1 and CDR2 (germline): SNHLY, FYNNEI. CDR3 size: 14 residues. V lost 4 bases, J lost 1 base, and 3 bases stayed unmatched. The CDR3 region has the DNA TGTGCCAGCAGTGCAAGGACAGGGAACACTGAAGCTTTCTTT. As protein: CASSARTGNTEAFF. The full variable domain, completed using reference TRBV2 and TRBJ1-1, is EPEVTQTPSHQVTQMGQEVILRCVPISNHLYFYWYRQILGQKVEFLVSFYNNEISEKSEIFDDQFSVERPDGSNFTLKIRSTKLEDSAMYFCASSARTGNTEAFFGQGTRLTVV.

This sequence joins TRBV5-1 and TRBJ2-3, with 9 nucleotides matching TRBD2. The CDR3 totals 15 residues. Trimming cost V 2 bases and J 2 bases; bases outside gene matches: 3. The germline V gene encodes CDR1 SGHRS and CDR2 YFSETQ. The CDR3 loop is CASSFASGDTDTQYF. Here the CDR3 DNA reads TGCGCCAGCAGCTTCGCTAGCGGGGACACAGATACGCAGTATTTT.

The chain couples TRBV6-2 or TRBV6-3 to TRBJ2-4; 12 bases align to TRBD2. Unmatched junction bases numbered 5, after V lost 5 bases and J lost 3 bases. CDR3 length equals 16 residues. Germline V gene sequence: CDR1 MNHEY, CDR2 SVGEGT. CDR3 residues: CASSRTSGGYKNIQYF. The CDR3 DNA sequence: TGTGCCAGCAGTCGTACTAGCGGGGGGTACAAAAACATTCAGTACTTC.

This rearrangement joins TRBV7-3 to TRBJ2-3, with TRBD1 matching 12 bases. V shed 4 bases and J 6 bases; nucleotides not matched to a gene: 8. Germline V gives CDR1 SGHTA, CDR2 FQGTGA. The CDR3 is 16 residues long. CDR3 bases: TGTGCCAGCAGCTCGGCCGGGACAGGGGGCGTGGATACGCAGTATTTT. Its protein is CASSSAGTGGVDTQYF.

The chain employs TRBV19 and TRBJ2-7, with 10 nucleotides matching TRBD1. The CDR3 consists of 15 residues. With 5 bases clipped from V and 3 bases from J, the junction kept 7 bases outside the gene matches. Germline loops: CDR1 LNHDA, CDR2 SQIVND (reference sequence). CDR3 in amino acids: CASSSGQGSFYEQYF. The CDR3 DNA follows: TGTGCCAGTAGTTCGGGACAGGGGTCCTTCTACGAGCAGTACTTC.

This rearrangement joins TRBV9 to TRBJ1-2, with D perhaps TRBD1 (6 bases). V was shortened by 3 bases and J by 4 bases, with 13 bases between the two germline ends. This CDR3 is built from 14 residues. Germline loops: CDR1 SGDLS, CDR2 YYNGEE. CDR3 sequence (DNA): TGTGCCAGCAGCGACGGACAGACCGTCTATGGCTACACCTTC. Translating it yields CASSDGQTVYGYTF.

The chain recombines TRBV12-5 with TRBJ2-5, with 8 bases aligning to TRBD2. The trim removed 6 bases at V and 5 bases at J, leaving 8 bases unmatched. The germline V gene has CDR1 LGHNT and CDR2 FRNRAP. This CDR3 has 14 amino acids. The CDR3 bases are TGTGCTAGTGGGGACGGGGGGGCCGGTGAGACCCAGTACTTC. Its translation: CASGDGGAGETQYF.

J is TRBJ2-6 and V is TRBV7-3; 7 positions match TRBD1. The V gene's germline CDR1 is SGHTA and CDR2 FQGTGA. The CDR3 is made up of 15 amino acids. The V segment lost 5 bases and the J segment 3 bases; nucleotides outside the gene matches: 4. CDR3 in DNA: TGTGCCAGCAGCCCGACAGGGAATGGGGCCAACGTCCTGACTTTC. Translated: CASSPTGNGANVLTF. The full variable domain, in which reference TRBV7-3 and TRBJ2-6 provide the parts outside the CDR3, is GAGVSQTPSNKVTEKGKYVELRCDPISGHTALYWYRQSLGQGPEFLIYFQGTGAADDSGLPNDRFFAVRPEGSVSTLKIQRTERGDSAVYLCASSPTGNGANVLTFGAGSRLTVL.

The rearrangement joins TRBV11-2 to TRBJ1-5; D not certain. CDR3 length: 13 amino acids. The V end was cut by 5 bases, the J end by 4 bases, with 9 bases between. Germline-derived CDR1 and CDR2 are SGHAT and FQNNGV. In DNA form, the CDR3 reads TGTGCCAGCAGCCGAGGCCCTAATCAGCCCCAGCATTTT. Protein product: CASSRGPNQPQHF.

This chain links TRBV19 with TRBJ1-2; TRBD1 agrees at 8 bases. This CDR3 is 15 amino acids long. CDR1 LNHDA and CDR2 SQIVND come from the germline V gene (reference sequence). The ends lost 4 bases at V and 2 bases at J; junction bases unmatched: 6. CDR3 in amino acids: CASSTRGQGNYGYTF. CDR3 DNA: TGTGCCAGTAGTACCCGTGGACAGGGCAACTATGGCTACACCTTC.

The chain employs TRBV5-4 and TRBJ1-2; a possible D gene is TRBD1 (6 bases). With 2 bases removed from V and 5 bases from J, the gap between germline ends came to 13 bases. This CDR3 comprises 14 residues. From germline, CDR1 is SGHNT and CDR2 YYREEE (reference sequence). The CDR3 bases are TGTGCCAGCAGCTTTTCCGGGACAACTTATGGCTACACCTTC. Protein sequence: CASSFSGTTYGYTF.

This chain links TRBV20-1 with TRBJ2-4, with D possibly matching TRBD1 (5 bases). With 3 bases removed from V and 1 base from J, the gap between germline ends came to 13 bases. The CDR3 extends over 15 amino acids. Germline V gene sequence: CDR1 DFQATT, CDR2 SNEGSKA (reference sequence). The DNA for the CDR3 is TGCAGTGCTAGTTCGTCAGGGAATGCCAAAAACATTCAGTACTTC. Protein sequence: CSASSSGNAKNIQYF.

This clone was counted a single time. The rearrangement links TRBV5-1 to TRBJ2-3, with no clear D. This CDR3 is 15 amino acids long. Deletions cut 6 bases from V and 0 bases from J, with 14 bases between. Germline CDR1 is SGHRS and CDR2 is YFSETQ. DNA of the CDR3: TGCGCCAGCAAACAAGTCCCGACTAGCACAGATACGCAGTATTTT. Translated, it gives CASKQVPTSTDTQYF.

CDR3 coding DNA: TGTGCCAGCAGTTACACGGGACAGGGGAGCATTCAGTACTTC. Translated, it gives CASSYTGQGSIQYF. The chain is built from TRBV6-5 and TRBJ2-4, with 10 bases matching TRBD1. The CDR3 contains 14 residues. With V trimmed by 2 bases and J by 9 bases, 4 bases remained unmatched. Per the germline V gene, CDR1 is MNHEY and CDR2 is SVGAGI.

The rearrangement links TRBV2 to TRBJ2-7; no definite D call. CDR3 length: 14 amino acids. V dropped 6 bases and J dropped 1 base, with 13 bases sitting between them. Germline CDR1 SNHLY, CDR2 FYNNEI. CDR3 in DNA: TGTGCCAGCAGCGTTGGGCAGCCTTCCTACGAGCAGTACTTC. Translation gives CASSVGQPSYEQYF.

The genes are TRBV7-9 and TRBJ2-7; TRBD2 agrees at 12 bases. The J segment lost 6 bases and the V segment lost 2 bases, leaving 5 bases of the junction unmatched. CDR1 SEHNR and CDR2 FQNEAQ come from the germline V gene (reference sequence). CDR3 length: 15 amino acids. CDR3 DNA: TGTGCCAGCAGCTTACTACTACTAGCGGGGGGCGAGCAGTACTTC. The encoded protein is CASSLLLLAGGEQYF.

V usage is TRBV6-5 and J usage is TRBJ1-2; 8 nucleotides match TRBD1. The CDR3 contains 13 residues. Germline V lookup: CDR1 MNHEY, CDR2 SVGAGI. V lost 5 bases, J lost 4 bases, and 3 bases stayed unmatched. This CDR3 reads CASSPRGLYGYTF. In DNA, the CDR3 is TGTGCCAGCAGTCCCAGGGGGCTCTATGGCTACACCTTC.

J is TRBJ2-7 and V is TRBV28, with D possibly being TRBD1 (6 bases). The V gene lost 6 bases and the J gene lost 0 bases, with 15 bases spanning the gap. The CDR3 is made up of 15 amino acids. Germline CDR1 and CDR2: MDHEN and SYDVKM. CDR3 sequence (DNA): TGTGCCAGCAGGTCCACAGGGTATAGCTCCTACGAGCAGTACTTC. Amino acid sequence: CASRSTGYSSYEQYF.

A few counts support this clone. This chain joins TRBV12-2 and TRBJ1-2. TRBV12-2 is marked as a pseudogene. This CDR3 contains 14 residues. The CDR3 DNA follows: TGTGCAAGTCGCTGGAGAGGGTCGGGGGAAGGCTACACCTTC. Its protein product is CASRWRGSGEGYTF.

The table lists this clone with a count of one. The chain joins TRBV5-1 to TRBJ2-7; TRBD1 is a possible D gene (5 bases). The CDR3 totals 14 residues. V lost 8 bases to trimming and J lost 5 bases, with 20 bases between them. The germline V gene has CDR1 SGHRS and CDR2 YFSETQ. CDR3 DNA: TGCGCCAGTTCACTCAGGGTAAGGGGAAACGAGCAGTACTTC. Residues: CASSLRVRGNEQYF.

The chain employs TRBV30 and TRBJ2-7, with 9 bases aligning to TRBD1. This CDR3 is built from 14 residues. Trimming cost V 5 bases and J 3 bases; bases outside gene matches: 8. Germline CDR1 GTSNPN, CDR2 SVGIG (reference sequence). CDR3 residues: CAWGPGTGRYEQYF. DNA for the CDR3: TGTGCCTGGGGCCCCGGGACAGGGCGCTACGAGCAGTACTTC.

Comments on this clone: The sample has other DNA sequences that encode this CDR3 too. The rearrangement joins TRBV5-1 to TRBJ2-3; no reliable D call. Trimming pared 1 base from V and 4 bases from J, leaving 4 bases between. This CDR3 comprises 12 residues. Germline CDR1 SGHRS, CDR2 YFSETQ. For the CDR3, the DNA is TGCGCCAGCAGCTTGTCCTCAGATACGCAGTATTTT. It specifies CASSLSSDTQYF.

The chain combines TRBV7-3 with TRBJ2-1; 10 bases align to TRBD2. Per germline, CDR1 SGHTA and CDR2 FQGTGA. Losses at the gene ends were 3 bases for V and 9 bases for J; bases not matched to a gene: 5. The length of the CDR3 is 14 residues. In DNA, the CDR3 is TGTGCCAGCAGCTTGGGGCTAGCGGGGGTTGAGCAGTTCTTC. Translated: CASSLGLAGVEQFF.

The gene calls are TRBV28 and TRBJ2-1, with 7 bases aligning to TRBD1. Germline CDR1 reads MDHEN; CDR2 reads SYDVKM. Trimming took 6 bases from V and 4 from J; bases not matched to a gene: 9. The CDR3 spans 15 residues. CDR3 bases: TGTGCCAGCAGCACTCACCGGGACAGATACAATGAGCAGTTCTTC. Translated, it gives CASSTHRDRYNEQFF. The entire variable domain, with the rest obtained from reference TRBV28 and TRBJ2-1, is as follows: DVKVTQSSRYLVKRTGEKVFLECVQDMDHENMFWYRQDPGLGLRLIYFSYDVKMKEKGDIPEGYSVSREKKERFSLILESASTNQTSMYLCASSTHRDRYNEQFFGPGTRLTVL.